Reported below is one T cell receptor beta chain. Sequencing used immunoSEQ multiplex PCR; TCRdb keeps in-frame clones, though not all of them. Seen here are about 84,000 clones, more than 90% observed once, and the top ten hold roughly 10%. Germline assignment: CDR1 MDHEN and CDR2 SYDVKM. Trimming shortened V by 8 bases and J by 8 bases, and 19 bases separated the two germline ends. The CDR3 loop spans 14 amino acids. The sample belongs to a study of PD-L1 blockade in urothelial cancer. Study-wide context: Specimens of blood held a median count of 141,255 T cells.

The chain carries TRBV28 and TRBJ2-1, with TRBD2 as a possible D gene (6 bases). The sample here was PBMCs, taken around atezolizumab (anti-PD-L1) treatment. This receptor was taken from a man in his 60s with urothelial cancer. This CDR3 reads CASGSTSLLDEQFF. The DNA of the CDR3 is TGTGCCAGCGGGTCGACTAGTTTACTCGATGAGCAGTTCTTC.